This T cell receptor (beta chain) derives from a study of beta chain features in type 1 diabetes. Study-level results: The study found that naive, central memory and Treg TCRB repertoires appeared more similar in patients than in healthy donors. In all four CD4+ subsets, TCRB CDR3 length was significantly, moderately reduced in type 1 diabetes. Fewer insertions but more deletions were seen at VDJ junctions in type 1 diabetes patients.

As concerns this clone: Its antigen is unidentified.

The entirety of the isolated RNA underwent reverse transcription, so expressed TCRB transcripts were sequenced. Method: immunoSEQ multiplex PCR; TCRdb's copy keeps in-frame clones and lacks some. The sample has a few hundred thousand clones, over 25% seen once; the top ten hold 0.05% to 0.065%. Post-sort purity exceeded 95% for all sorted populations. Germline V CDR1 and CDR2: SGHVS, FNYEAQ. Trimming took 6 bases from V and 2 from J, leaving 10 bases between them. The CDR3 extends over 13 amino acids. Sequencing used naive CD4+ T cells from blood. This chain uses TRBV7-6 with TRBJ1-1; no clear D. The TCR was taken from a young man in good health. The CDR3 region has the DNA TGTGCCAGCAGTTCTTACAAAAACACTGAAGCTTTCTTT. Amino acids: CASSSYKNTEAFF.